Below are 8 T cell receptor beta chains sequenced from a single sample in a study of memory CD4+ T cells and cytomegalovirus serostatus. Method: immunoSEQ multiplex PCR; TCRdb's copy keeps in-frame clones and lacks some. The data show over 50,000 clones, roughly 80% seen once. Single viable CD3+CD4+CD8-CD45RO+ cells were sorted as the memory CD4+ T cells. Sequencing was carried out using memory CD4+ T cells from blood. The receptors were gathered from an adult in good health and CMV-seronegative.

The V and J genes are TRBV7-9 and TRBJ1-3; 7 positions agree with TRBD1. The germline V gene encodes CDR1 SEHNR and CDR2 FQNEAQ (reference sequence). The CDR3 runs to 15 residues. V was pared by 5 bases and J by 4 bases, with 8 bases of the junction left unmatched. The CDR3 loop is CASSRMTGSGNTIYF. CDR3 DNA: TGTGCCAGCAGCCGCATGACAGGGTCCGGAAACACCATATATTTT.

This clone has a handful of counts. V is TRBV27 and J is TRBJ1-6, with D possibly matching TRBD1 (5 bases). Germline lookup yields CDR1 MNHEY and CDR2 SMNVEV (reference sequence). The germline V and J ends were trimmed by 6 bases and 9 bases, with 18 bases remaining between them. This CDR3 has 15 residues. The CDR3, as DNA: TGTGCCAGCAGCCGATCGGTGACGGGGGGTTCACCCCTCCACTTT. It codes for CASSRSVTGGSPLHF.

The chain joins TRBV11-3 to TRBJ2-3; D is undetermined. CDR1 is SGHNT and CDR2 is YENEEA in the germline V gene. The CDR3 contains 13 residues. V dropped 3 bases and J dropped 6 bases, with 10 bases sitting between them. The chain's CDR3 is CASSFGPADTQYF. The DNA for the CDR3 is TGTGCCAGCAGCTTTGGACCGGCGGATACGCAGTATTTT.

The chain's CDR3 is CASNSFTDTQYF. In DNA, the CDR3 is TGTGCCAGCAACAGCTTCACAGATACGCAGTATTTT. V usage is TRBV28 and J usage is TRBJ2-3, with unresolved D. V was pared by 7 bases and J by 2 bases, with 7 bases between. The CDR3 is made up of 12 amino acids. Germline V gives CDR1 MDHEN, CDR2 SYDVKM.

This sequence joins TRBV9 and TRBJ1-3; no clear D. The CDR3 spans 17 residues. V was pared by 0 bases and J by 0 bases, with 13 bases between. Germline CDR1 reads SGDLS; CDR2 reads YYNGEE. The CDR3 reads CASSVGWEYRSGNTIYF. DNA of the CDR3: TGTGCCAGCAGCGTAGGATGGGAGTACCGCTCTGGAAACACCATATATTTT. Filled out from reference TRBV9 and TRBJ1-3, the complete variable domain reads DSGVTQTPKHLITATGQRVTLRCSPRSGDLSVYWYQQSLDQGLQFLIQYYNGEERAKGNILERFSAQQFPDLHSELNLSSLELGDSALYFCASSVGWEYRSGNTIYFGEGSWLTVV.

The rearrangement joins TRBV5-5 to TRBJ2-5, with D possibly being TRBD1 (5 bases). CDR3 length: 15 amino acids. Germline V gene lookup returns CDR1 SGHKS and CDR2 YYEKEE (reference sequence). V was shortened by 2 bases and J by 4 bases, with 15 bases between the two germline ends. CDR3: CASSFSRASRETQYF. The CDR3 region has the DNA TGTGCCAGCAGCTTTAGCAGGGCATCTCGAGAGACCCAGTACTTC.

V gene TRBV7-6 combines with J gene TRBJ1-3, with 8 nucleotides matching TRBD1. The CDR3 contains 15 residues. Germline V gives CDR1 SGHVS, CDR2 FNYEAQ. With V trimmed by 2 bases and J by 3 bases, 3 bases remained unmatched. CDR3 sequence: CASSLRQGYGNTIYF. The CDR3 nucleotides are TGTGCCAGCAGCTTAAGACAGGGGTATGGAAACACCATATATTTT.

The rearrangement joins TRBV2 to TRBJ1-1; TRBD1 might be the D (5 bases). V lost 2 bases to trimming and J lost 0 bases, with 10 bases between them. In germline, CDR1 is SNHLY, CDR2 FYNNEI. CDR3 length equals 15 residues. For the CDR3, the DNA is TGTGCCAGCAGTGAATGGGGGTCCCTGAACACTGAAGCTTTCTTT. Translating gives CASSEWGSLNTEAFF.